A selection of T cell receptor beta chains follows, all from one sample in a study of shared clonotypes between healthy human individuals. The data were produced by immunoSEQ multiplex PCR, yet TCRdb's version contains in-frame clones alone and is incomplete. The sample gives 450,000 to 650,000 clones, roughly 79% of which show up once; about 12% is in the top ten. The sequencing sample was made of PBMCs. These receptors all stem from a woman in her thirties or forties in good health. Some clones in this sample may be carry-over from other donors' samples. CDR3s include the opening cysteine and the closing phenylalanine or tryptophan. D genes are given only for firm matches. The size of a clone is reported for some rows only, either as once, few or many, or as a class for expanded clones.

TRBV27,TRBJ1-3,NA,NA,CASSPRQLISGNTIYF,TGTGCCAGCAGTCCCCGACAGTTAATCTCTGGAAACACCATATATTTT
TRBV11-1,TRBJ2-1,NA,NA,CASSLALSSYNEQFF,TGTGCCAGCAGCTTAGCACTCAGCTCCTACAATGAGCAGTTCTTC
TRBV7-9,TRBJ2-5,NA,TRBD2,CASSPGLAWETQYF,TGTGCCAGCAGCCCCGGACTAGCGTGGGAGACCCAGTACTTC
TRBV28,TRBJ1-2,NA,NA,CASGEAVNGYTF,TGTGCCAGCGGAGAGGCAGTTAATGGCTACACCTTC
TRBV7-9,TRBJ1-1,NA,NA,CASSLMGRESAFF,TGTGCCAGCAGCTTGATGGGCAGGGAGTCAGCTTTCTTT
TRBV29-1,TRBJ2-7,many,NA,CSVEKEGLRGEQYF,TGCAGCGTTGAAAAGGAGGGACTCCGGGGGGAGCAGTACTTC
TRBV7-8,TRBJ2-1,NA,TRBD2,CASSSSTSGRADEQFF,TGTGCCAGCAGCTCTTCCACTAGCGGGAGGGCGGATGAGCAGTTCTTC
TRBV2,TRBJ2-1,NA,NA,CASRDTFNEQFF,TGTGCCAGCAGGGACACCTTCAATGAGCAGTTCTTC
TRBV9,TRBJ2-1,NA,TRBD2,CASSVGTSGSNEQFF,TGTGCCAGCAGCGTAGGGACTAGCGGGAGCAATGAGCAGTTCTTC
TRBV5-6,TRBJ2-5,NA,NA,CASSLRGPKYF,TGTGCCAGCAGCTTGCGGGGCCCAAAGTACTTC
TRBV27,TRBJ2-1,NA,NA,CASSFLSRGGNEQFF,TGTGCCAGCAGTTTCCTAAGCAGGGGAGGAAATGAGCAGTTCTTC
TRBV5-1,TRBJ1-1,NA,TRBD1,CASSPRTGPNTEAFF,TGCGCCAGCAGCCCCCGGACAGGACCGAACACTGAAGCTTTCTTT
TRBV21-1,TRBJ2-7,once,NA,CASSKTSGRAYEQYF,TGTGCCAGCAGCAAGACTAGCGGGAGGGCCTACGAGCAGTACTTC
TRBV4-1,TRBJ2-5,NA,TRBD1,CASSLDRVGVGETQYF,TGCGCCAGCAGCTTGGACAGGGTGGGGGTTGGAGAGACCCAGTACTTC
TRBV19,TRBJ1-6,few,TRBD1,CASSMPPIDRVNSPLHF,TGTGCCAGTAGTATGCCCCCTATTGACAGGGTTAATTCACCCCTCCACTTT
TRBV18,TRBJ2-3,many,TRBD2,CASSPATSGRITDTQYF,TGTGCCAGCTCACCTGCGACTAGCGGGAGGATCACAGATACGCAGTATTTT
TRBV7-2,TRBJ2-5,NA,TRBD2,CASSWGLAGGVDTQHF,TGTGCCAGCAGCTGGGGACTAGCGGGAGGTGTGGATACCCAGCACTTC
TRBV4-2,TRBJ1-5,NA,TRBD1,CASSRGQGTSYSNQPQHF,TGTGCCAGCAGCCGGGGACAGGGGACTTCTTATAGCAATCAGCCCCAGCATTTT
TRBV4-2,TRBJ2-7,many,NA,CASSQERVGSEQYF,TGTGCCAGCAGCCAAGAGAGGGTCGGTTCTGAGCAGTACTTC
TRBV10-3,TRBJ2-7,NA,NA,CAISEGSEQYF,TGTGCCATCAGTGAGGGATCCGAGCAGTACTTC
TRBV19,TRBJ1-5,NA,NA,CASSMLWDLGEPQHF,TGTGCCAGTAGTATGTTGTGGGACCTCGGAGAGCCCCAGCATTTT
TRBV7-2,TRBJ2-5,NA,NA,CASSVAPGRAETQYF,TGTGCCAGCAGCGTAGCCCCGGGCAGGGCAGAGACCCAGTACTTC
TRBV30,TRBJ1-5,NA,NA,CAWRGPTGSNQPQHF,TGTGCCTGGAGGGGACCGACAGGCAGCAATCAGCCCCAGCATTTT
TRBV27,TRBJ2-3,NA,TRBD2,CASSLRRESTDTQYF,TGTGCCAGCAGTTTACGGCGGGAGAGTACAGATACGCAGTATTTT
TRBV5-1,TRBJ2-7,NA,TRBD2,CASSLRTSGTYEQYF,TGCGCCAGCAGCTTGCGGACTAGCGGGACCTACGAGCAGTACTTC
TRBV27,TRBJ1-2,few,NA,CASSPRGGGYTF,TGTGCCAGCAGTCCGCGGGGTGGGGGCTACACCTTC
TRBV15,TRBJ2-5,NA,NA,CATSPPGETQYF,TGTGCCACCAGCCCCCCGGGGGAGACCCAGTACTTC
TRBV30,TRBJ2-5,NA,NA,CAWGVLARQETQYF,TGTGCCTGGGGAGTGCTAGCGAGACAAGAGACCCAGTACTTC
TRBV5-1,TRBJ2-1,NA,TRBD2,CASSPDPLAGGYNEQFF,TGCGCCAGCAGCCCCGACCCCCTAGCGGGAGGTTACAATGAGCAGTTCTTC
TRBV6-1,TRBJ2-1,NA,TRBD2,CASSESPTSLSEQFF,TGTGCCAGCAGTGAATCTCCGACTAGCCTGTCGGAGCAGTTCTTC
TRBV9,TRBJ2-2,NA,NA,CASSLESLGELFF,TGTGCCAGCAGCCTAGAGAGTTTGGGGGAGCTGTTTTTT
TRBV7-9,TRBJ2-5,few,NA,CASRRRDLEGTQYF,TGTGCCAGCAGGCGCCGGGACCTAGAGGGGACCCAGTACTTC
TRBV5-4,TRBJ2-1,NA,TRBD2,CASSLPSGNYNEQFF,TGTGCCAGCAGCTTGCCTAGCGGGAATTACAATGAGCAGTTCTTC
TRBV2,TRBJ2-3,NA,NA,CASSGDNAGPDTQYF,TGTGCCAGCAGCGGGGACAACGCCGGCCCAGATACGCAGTATTTT
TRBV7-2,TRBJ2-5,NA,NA,CASSLGTGLWETQYF,TGTGCCAGCAGCTTAGGGACTGGACTTTGGGAGACCCAGTACTTC
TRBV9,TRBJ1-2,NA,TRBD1,CASSLGQTPNYGYTF,TGTGCCAGCAGCTTGGGACAGACACCTAACTATGGCTACACCTTC
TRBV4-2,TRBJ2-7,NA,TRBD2,CASSQEPGLAGGHSYEQYF,TGTGCCAGCAGCCAAGAGCCGGGACTAGCGGGAGGACACTCCTACGAGCAGTACTTC
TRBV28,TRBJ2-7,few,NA,CASSLGQLNEQYF,TGTGCCAGCAGTCTAGGACAGCTAAACGAGCAGTACTTC
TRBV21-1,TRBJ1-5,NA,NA,CASSKAGADQPQHF,TGTGCCAGCAGCAAGGCAGGGGCAGATCAGCCCCAGCATTTT
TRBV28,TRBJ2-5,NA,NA,CASSLGGASWKTQYF,TGTGCCAGCAGTTTGGGGGGGGCCTCCTGGAAGACCCAGTACTTC
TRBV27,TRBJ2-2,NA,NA,CASSFGGTNTGELFF,TGTGCCAGCAGTTTCGGGGGCACGAACACCGGGGAGCTGTTTTTT
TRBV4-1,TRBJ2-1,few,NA,CASSVPGRGNEQFF,TGCGCCAGCAGCGTCCCGGGTCGCGGGAATGAGCAGTTCTTC
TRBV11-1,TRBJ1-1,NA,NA,CASSSAPLEIGAFF,TGTGCCAGCAGCTCAGCACCGCTGGAAATCGGAGCTTTCTTT
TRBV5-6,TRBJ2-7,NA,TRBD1,CASSLWDRYTYEQYF,TGTGCCAGCAGCTTATGGGACAGGTATACCTACGAGCAGTACTTC
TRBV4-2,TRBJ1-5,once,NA,CASSQVDSLGQPQHF,TGTGCCAGCAGCCAAGTGGACAGCTTAGGTCAGCCCCAGCATTTT
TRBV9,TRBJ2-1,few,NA,CASSVARVARGEQFF,TGTGCCAGCAGCGTAGCGAGGGTCGCTAGGGGTGAGCAGTTCTTC
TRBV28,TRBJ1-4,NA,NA,CASSFVFSRSWAEKLFF,TGTGCCAGCAGTTTTGTCTTCTCAAGGTCTTGGGCGGAAAAACTGTTTTTT
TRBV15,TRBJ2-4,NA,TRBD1,CATSVGQGVAKNIQYF,TGTGCCACCAGCGTGGGACAGGGGGTAGCCAAAAACATTCAGTACTTC
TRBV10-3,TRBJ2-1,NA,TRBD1,CATTYMTGVRNEQFF,TGTGCCACCACCTACATGACAGGGGTGAGGAATGAGCAGTTCTTC
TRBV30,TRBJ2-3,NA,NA,CAWSVGGAGDTQYF,TGTGCCTGGAGTGTAGGAGGGGCAGGAGATACGCAGTATTTT
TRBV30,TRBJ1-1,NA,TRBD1,CAWSEDRGTEAFF,TGTGCCTGGAGTGAGGACAGGGGTACTGAAGCTTTCTTT
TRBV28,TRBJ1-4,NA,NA,CASTRVNEKLFF,TGTGCCAGCACCAGGGTAAACGAAAAACTGTTTTTT
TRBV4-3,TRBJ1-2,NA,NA,CASSQEPDSIYGYTF,TGCGCCAGCAGCCAAGAGCCGGACTCTATCTATGGCTACACCTTC
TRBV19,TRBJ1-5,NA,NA,CASSMYRSGQPQHF,TGTGCCAGTAGTATGTACAGATCAGGGCAGCCCCAGCATTTT
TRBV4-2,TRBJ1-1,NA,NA,CASSQGQGWTTEAFF,TGTGCCAGCAGCCAAGGGCAGGGGTGGACCACTGAAGCTTTCTTT
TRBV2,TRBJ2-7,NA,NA,CASSKVRDGAEQYF,TGTGCCAGCAGTAAAGTAAGGGACGGAGCGGAGCAGTACTTC
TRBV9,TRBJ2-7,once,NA,CASSAFLTTGEQYF,TGTGCCAGCAGCGCCTTTTTGACTACGGGGGAACAGTACTTC
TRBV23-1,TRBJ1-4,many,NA,CASGESGQGKEKLFF,TGCGCCAGCGGGGAGAGTGGCCAGGGTAAGGAAAAACTGTTTTTT
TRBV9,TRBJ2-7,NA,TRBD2,CASSVGGAGDSEQYF,TGTGCCAGCAGCGTAGGGGGAGCGGGAGACTCCGAGCAGTACTTC